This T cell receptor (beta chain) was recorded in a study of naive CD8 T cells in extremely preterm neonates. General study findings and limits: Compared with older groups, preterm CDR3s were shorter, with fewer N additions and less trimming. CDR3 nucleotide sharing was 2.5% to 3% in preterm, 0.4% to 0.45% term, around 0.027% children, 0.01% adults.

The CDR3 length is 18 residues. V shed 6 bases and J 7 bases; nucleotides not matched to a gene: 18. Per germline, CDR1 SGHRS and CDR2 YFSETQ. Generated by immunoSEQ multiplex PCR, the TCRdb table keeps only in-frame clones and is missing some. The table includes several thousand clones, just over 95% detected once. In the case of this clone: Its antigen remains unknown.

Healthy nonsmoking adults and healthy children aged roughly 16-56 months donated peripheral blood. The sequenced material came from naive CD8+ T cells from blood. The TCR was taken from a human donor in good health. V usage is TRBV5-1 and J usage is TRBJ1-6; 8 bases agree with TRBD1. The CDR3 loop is CASTERGGQGLGNSPLHF. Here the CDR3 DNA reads TGCGCCAGCACCGAACGAGGAGGACAGGGCTTGGGAAATTCACCCCTCCACTTT.